This T cell receptor beta chain is drawn from a study of blood T cell repertoires in COVID-19. Across the whole study: Spain, Italy and the United States supplied samples that represented acute and convalescent COVID-19.

Only one count was recorded for this clone. Trimming cost V 2 bases and J 4 bases; bases outside gene matches: 6. The CDR3 is made up of 15 amino acids. Germline CDR1 MGHRA, CDR2 YSYEKL. Participants spanned ages about 18 to 90 years and resided in roughly 26 US areas. The study recruited exposed participants who had met a COVID-19 case within 2 weeks before entry. Here immunoSEQ multiplex PCR was the method, and the copy in TCRdb shows in-frame clones only, minus some. Here the sample spans around 170,000 clones, about 80% being singletons. This chain connects TRBV4-1 to TRBJ1-2; 8 bases fit TRBD1. The sequence derives from a man aged 55 to 70 who had been exposed to COVID-19. Sequencing input: PBMCs or T cells enriched from blood (not recorded which). The CDR3 here is CASSQSDRAVYGYTF. In DNA, the CDR3 is TGCGCCAGCAGCCAATCGGACAGGGCCGTCTATGGCTACACCTTC.